Shown below are 20 T cell receptor beta chains from a single sample sequenced in a study of chemoradiotherapy in HPV16-positive cancers. Produced via immunoSEQ multiplex PCR; TCRdb's table is partial and in-frame only. The sample includes 9,200 or so clones, approximately 81% of them seen just once. Sequences were derived from tumor tissue, sampled from a patient who underwent chemoradiotherapy. The receptors were sampled from a human donor with HPV-associated anogenital cancer.

As regards this clone: This sample also contains other DNA sequences that code for the same CDR3. V usage is TRBV28 and J usage is TRBJ1-2; perhaps TRBD1 as D (5 bases). Looked up from germline, CDR1 is MDHEN and CDR2 is SYDVKM. This CDR3 is built from 15 residues. The V and J ends lost 5 bases and 4 bases respectively, with 17 bases between them. CDR3 protein: CASSAGGTAGYGYTF. CDR3 bases: TGTGCCAGCAGTGCCGGAGGGACGGCTGGCTATGGCTACACCTTC.

The J gene is TRBJ2-2, the V gene TRBV5-1, with 8 bases lining up with TRBD1. CDR1 is SGHRS and CDR2 is YFSETQ in the germline V gene. The V and J ends lost 3 bases and 6 bases, in that order; junction bases with no gene match: 19. The CDR3 runs 19 residues. This CDR3 reads CASSSKLTRDRSQPGELFF. The CDR3 DNA reads as TGCGCCAGCAGCTCAAAGCTTACCCGGGACAGGTCACAGCCCGGGGAGCTGTTTTTT.

This clone appeared once. CDR3 nucleotides: TGTGCCAGCAGCTTAGTCGCTAGCGGGGGGGGCACAGATACGCAGTATTTT. This translates into CASSLVASGGGTDTQYF. V usage is TRBV7-3 and J usage is TRBJ2-3; 12 bases map to TRBD2. Germline-derived CDR1 and CDR2 are SGHTA and FQGTGA. The V gene end was trimmed by 2 bases and the J gene end by 1 base; junction bases not matched to a gene: 4. The CDR3 is made up of 17 amino acids.

The J gene is TRBJ2-7, the V gene TRBV9; 7 nucleotides align to TRBD2. Per the germline V gene, CDR1 is SGDLS and CDR2 is YYNGEE. V shed 4 bases, J shed 7 bases, and the junction held 14 bases outside the gene matches. There are 15 residues in the CDR3. The CDR3 is CASSSQGRGYREQYV. The CDR3 DNA reads as TGTGCCAGCAGCTCTCAAGGGCGGGGGTACCGAGAGCAGTACGTC.

This sequence joins TRBV6-7 and TRBJ1-5; TRBD1 matches at 8 bases. TRBV6-7 is sorted into the ORF group, with uncertain function. Trimming cost V 0 bases and J 7 bases; bases outside gene matches: 20. The CDR3 runs 20 residues. The CDR3 sequence is CASSYSTDFGSDRDLQPQHF. DNA for the CDR3: TGTGCCAGCAGTTACTCGACTGATTTTGGGTCGGACAGGGATTTACAGCCCCAGCATTTT.

This clone was observed a few times. CDR3 region: CASSPGAAREQYF. The CDR3 DNA follows: TGTGCCAGCAGCCCCGGGGCCGCTCGCGAGCAGTACTTC. The V and J genes are TRBV9 and TRBJ2-7, with D perhaps assigned TRBD1 or TRBD2 (5 bases each). This CDR3 comprises 13 residues. Germline-derived CDR1 and CDR2 are SGDLS and YYNGEE. Trimming removed 4 bases at V and 6 bases at J, with 14 bases between. The full variable domain, rest sourced from reference TRBV9 and TRBJ2-7, is DSGVTQTPKHLITATGQRVTLRCSPRSGDLSVYWYQQSLDQGLQFLIQYYNGEERAKGNILERFSAQQFPDLHSELNLSSLELGDSALYFCASSPGAAREQYFGPGTRLTVT.

The chain recombines TRBV4-3 with TRBJ2-6; D tentatively reads TRBD1 or TRBD2 (5 bases each). Germline CDR1 and CDR2: LGHNA and YSLEER. Trimming cost V 4 bases and J 2 bases, with 12 bases left between them. The CDR3 covers 16 residues. CDR3 in amino acids: CASSPDGATGANVLTF. CDR3 DNA sequence: TGCGCCAGCAGCCCGGACGGGGCCACTGGGGCCAACGTCCTGACTTTC.

The rearrangement links TRBV28 to TRBJ1-1; 8 bases are shared with TRBD1. The CDR3 runs to 15 residues. CDR1 and CDR2 (germline): MDHEN, SYDVKM. The junction had 16 bases not matched to a gene; V was cut back by 10 bases and J by 6 bases. The CDR3 bases are TGTGCCACCCTTACCGGGGCAGGGGGCAGGGCTGAAGCTTTCTTT. The encoded protein is CATLTGAGGRAEAFF.

V usage is TRBV5-6 and J usage is TRBJ1-2; D is uncertain. CDR1 is SGHDT, CDR2 YYEEEE, per germline. V lost 2 bases to trimming and J lost 0 bases, with 8 bases between them. There are 14 residues in the CDR3. The CDR3 region has the DNA TGTGCCAGCAGCTTCGGCAGACCTAACTATGGCTACACCTTC. Translated, it gives CASSFGRPNYGYTF.

This sequence joins TRBV2 and TRBJ2-7; the D call may be TRBD1 or TRBD2 (5 bases each). The CDR3 contains 11 residues. Trimming pared 8 bases from V and 12 bases from J, leaving 17 bases between. Germline-derived CDR1 and CDR2 are SNHLY and FYNNEI. Written as DNA, the CDR3 is TGTGCCAGCGCCCGGGACGCCCGCCCGTACGTC. Translation: CASARDARPYV.

The chain couples TRBV4-3 to TRBJ2-2, with 7 bases that match TRBD2. Unmatched junction bases numbered 6, after V lost 0 bases and J lost 5 bases. The germline gives CDR1 LGHNA, CDR2 YSLEER. CDR3 length: 16 amino acids. The CDR3 bases are TGCGCCAGCAGCCAAGAGCTAGCGGTCCCAACCGGGGAGCTGTTTTTT. Amino acid sequence: CASSQELAVPTGELFF.

The chain combines TRBV12-2 with TRBJ2-2; TRBD2, the D gene given by the table, was not confirmed from the DNA. TRBV12-2 is tagged as a pseudogene. The CDR3 is made up of 16 amino acids. CDR3 sequence reads: CASRLLGSTNTGELFF. CDR3 sequence (DNA): TGTGCAAGTCGCCTACTTGGTAGCACGAACACCGGGGAGCTGTTTTTT.

V is TRBV6-4 and J is TRBJ2-2; D is undetermined. Germline V gene lookup returns CDR1 MRHNA and CDR2 SNTAGT. Trimming cost V 4 bases and J 1 base, with 7 bases left between them. This CDR3 is 14 amino acids long. This chain's CDR3 is CASSVLLNTGELFF. CDR3 coding DNA: TGTGCCAGCAGTGTCCTTTTGAACACCGGGGAGCTGTTTTTT.

The chain uses TRBV30 and TRBJ1-1, with unresolved D. Germline V gives CDR1 GTSNPN, CDR2 SVGIG (reference sequence). With 3 bases removed from V and 8 bases from J, the gap between germline ends came to 10 bases. The CDR3 covers 11 residues. CDR3: CAWREGREAFF. The CDR3 DNA sequence: TGTGCCTGGAGGGAAGGACGGGAAGCTTTCTTT.

The genes are TRBV6-1 and TRBJ2-7; TRBD2 is a possible D gene (6 bases). Germline V gives CDR1 MNHNS, CDR2 SASEGT. V lost 4 bases, J lost 7 bases, and 17 bases lay in between. The CDR3 has 14 amino acids. This CDR3 is CASSGRVLLSEQYV. CDR3 in DNA: TGTGCCAGCAGTGGGAGGGTACTATTGAGTGAGCAGTACGTC.

This clone was detected only once. The chain has TRBV20-1 and TRBJ2-7, with no clear D. V lost 3 bases and J lost 5, with 5 bases in between. Germline CDR1 and CDR2: DFQATT and SNEGSKA (reference sequence). CDR3 size: 10 residues. CDR3 in amino acids: CSASRDEQYF. The DNA for the CDR3 is TGCAGTGCTAGTCGCGACGAGCAGTACTTC.

This chain uses TRBV11-3 with TRBJ1-3; D remains ambiguous. Deletions cut 1 base from V and 0 bases from J, with 4 bases between. From germline, CDR1 is SGHNT and CDR2 YENEEA. The CDR3 runs 14 residues. Here the CDR3 reads CASSLGGSGNTIYF. CDR3 coding DNA: TGTGCCAGCAGCTTAGGCGGCTCTGGAAACACCATATATTTT.

This chain uses TRBV29-1 with TRBJ2-6; 9 bases are a match to TRBD1. Trimming at V came to 6 bases and at J to 4 bases, leaving 7 bases not matched to a gene. The CDR3 covers 15 residues. Germline lookup yields CDR1 SQVTM and CDR2 ANQGSEA. The DNA for the CDR3 is TGCAGCGTAGATACAGGGGGCGGCGGGGCCAACGTCCTGACTTTC. This sequence encodes CSVDTGGGGANVLTF.

The chain recombines TRBV7-2 with TRBJ2-1, with TRBD1 identical over 7 bases. J gave up 0 bases and V 1 base, and 3 bases lay outside the gene matches. CDR1 is SGHTA, CDR2 FQGNSA, per germline. This CDR3 region has 16 residues. Here the CDR3 reads CASSLGQGHSYNEQFF. The DNA for the CDR3 is TGTGCCAGCAGCTTAGGACAGGGTCACTCCTACAATGAGCAGTTCTTC. Using reference TRBV7-2 and TRBJ2-1 for the parts outside the CDR3, the full variable domain is GAGVSQSPSNKVTEKGKDVELRCDPISGHTALYWYRQSLGQGLEFLIYFQGNSAPDKSGLPSDRFSAERTGGSVSTLTIQRTQQEDSAVYLCASSLGQGHSYNEQFFGPGTRLTVL.

This clone was seen a single time. This rearrangement joins TRBV7-9 to TRBJ2-3; 7 bases are shared with TRBD2. Germline V gene lookup returns CDR1 SEHNR and CDR2 FQNEAQ (reference sequence). The CDR3 spans 15 residues. V gave up 2 bases and J gave up 2 bases; unmatched junction bases: 4. This CDR3 reads CASSLLAVDTDTQYF. The DNA of the CDR3 is TGTGCCAGCAGCTTACTAGCGGTTGACACAGATACGCAGTATTTT.